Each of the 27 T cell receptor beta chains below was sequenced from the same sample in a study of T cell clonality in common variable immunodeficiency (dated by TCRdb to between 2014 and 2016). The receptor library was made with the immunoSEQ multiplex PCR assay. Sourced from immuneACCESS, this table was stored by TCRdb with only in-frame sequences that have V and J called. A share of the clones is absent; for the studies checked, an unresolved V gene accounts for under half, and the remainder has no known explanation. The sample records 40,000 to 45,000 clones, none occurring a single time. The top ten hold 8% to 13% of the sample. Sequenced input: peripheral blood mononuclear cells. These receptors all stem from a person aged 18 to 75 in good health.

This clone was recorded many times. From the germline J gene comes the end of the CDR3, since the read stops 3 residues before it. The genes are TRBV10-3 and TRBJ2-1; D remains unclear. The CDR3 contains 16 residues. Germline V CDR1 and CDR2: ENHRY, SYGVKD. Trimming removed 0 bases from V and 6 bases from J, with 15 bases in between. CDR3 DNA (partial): TGTGCCATCAGTGAGTCGATGGTAGTTTCTGGCAATGAG. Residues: CAISESMVVSGNE. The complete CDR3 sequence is CAISESMVVSGNEQFF.

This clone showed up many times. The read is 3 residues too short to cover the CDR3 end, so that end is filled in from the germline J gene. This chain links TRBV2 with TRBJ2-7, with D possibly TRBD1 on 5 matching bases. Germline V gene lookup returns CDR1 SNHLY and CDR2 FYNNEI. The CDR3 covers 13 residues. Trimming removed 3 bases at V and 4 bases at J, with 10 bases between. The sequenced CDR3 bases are TGTGCCAGCAGTGATTTGGGGCGTTACGAG. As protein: CASSDLGRYE. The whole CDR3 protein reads CASSDLGRYEQYF.

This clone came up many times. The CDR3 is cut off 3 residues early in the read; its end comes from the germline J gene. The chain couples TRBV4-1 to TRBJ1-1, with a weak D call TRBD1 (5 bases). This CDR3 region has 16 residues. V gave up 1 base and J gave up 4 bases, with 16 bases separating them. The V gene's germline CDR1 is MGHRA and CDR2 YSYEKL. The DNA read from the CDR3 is TGCGCCAGCAGCCAAGTTTCCAGGGCGCGGGGCACTGAA. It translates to CASSQVSRARGTE. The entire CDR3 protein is CASSQVSRARGTEAFF.

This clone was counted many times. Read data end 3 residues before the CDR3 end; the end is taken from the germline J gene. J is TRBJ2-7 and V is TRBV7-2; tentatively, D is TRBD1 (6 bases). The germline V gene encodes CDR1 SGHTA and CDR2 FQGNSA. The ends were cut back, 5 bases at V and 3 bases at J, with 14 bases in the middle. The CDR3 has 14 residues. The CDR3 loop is CASSPRTGNYEQYF. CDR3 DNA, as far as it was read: TGTGCCAGCAGCCCCCGAACAGGGAACTACGAG. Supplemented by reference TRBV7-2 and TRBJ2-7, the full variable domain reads GAGVSQSPSNKVTEKGKDVELRCDPISGHTALYWYRQSLGQGLEFLIYFQGNSAPDKSGLPSDRFSAERTGGSVSTLTIQRTQQEDSAVYLCASSPRTGNYEQYFGPGTRLTVT.

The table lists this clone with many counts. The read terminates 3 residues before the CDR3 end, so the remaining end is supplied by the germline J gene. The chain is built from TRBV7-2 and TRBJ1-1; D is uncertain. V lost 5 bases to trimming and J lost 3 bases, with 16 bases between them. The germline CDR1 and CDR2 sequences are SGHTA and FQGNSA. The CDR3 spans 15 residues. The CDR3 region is CASSPTFRSDTEAFF. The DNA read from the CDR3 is TGTGCCAGCAGCCCCACCTTCAGGTCGGACACTGAA.

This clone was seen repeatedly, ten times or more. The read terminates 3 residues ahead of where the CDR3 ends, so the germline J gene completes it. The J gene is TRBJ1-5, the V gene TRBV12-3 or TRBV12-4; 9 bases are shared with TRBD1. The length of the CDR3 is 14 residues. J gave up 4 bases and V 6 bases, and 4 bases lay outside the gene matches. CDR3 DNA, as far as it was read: TGTGCCAGCAGCTCCGGGACAGGGAATCAGCCC. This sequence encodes CASSSGTGNQP. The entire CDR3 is CASSSGTGNQPQHF.

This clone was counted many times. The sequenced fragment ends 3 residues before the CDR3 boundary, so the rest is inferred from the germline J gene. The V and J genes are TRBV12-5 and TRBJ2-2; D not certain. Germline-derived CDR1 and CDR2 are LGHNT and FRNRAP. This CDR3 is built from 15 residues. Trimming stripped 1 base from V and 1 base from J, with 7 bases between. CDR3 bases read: TGTGCTAGTGGTTTGGGGGCGATGAACACCGGGGAG. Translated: CASGLGAMNTGE. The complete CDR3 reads CASGLGAMNTGELFF. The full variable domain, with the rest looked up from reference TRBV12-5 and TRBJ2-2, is DARVTQTPRHKVTEMGQEVTMRCQPILGHNTVFWYRQTMMQGLELLAYFRNRAPLDDSGMPKDRFSAEMPDATLATLKIQPSEPRDSAVYFCASGLGAMNTGELFFGEGSRLTVL.

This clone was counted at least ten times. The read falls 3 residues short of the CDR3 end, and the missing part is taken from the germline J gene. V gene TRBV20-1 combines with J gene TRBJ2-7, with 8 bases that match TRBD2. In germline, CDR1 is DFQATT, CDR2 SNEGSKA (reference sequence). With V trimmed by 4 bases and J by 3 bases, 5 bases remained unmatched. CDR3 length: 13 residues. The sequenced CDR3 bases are TGCAGTGCTACACGGGCGGGAGGCTACGAG. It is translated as CSATRAGGYE. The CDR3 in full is CSATRAGGYEQYF.

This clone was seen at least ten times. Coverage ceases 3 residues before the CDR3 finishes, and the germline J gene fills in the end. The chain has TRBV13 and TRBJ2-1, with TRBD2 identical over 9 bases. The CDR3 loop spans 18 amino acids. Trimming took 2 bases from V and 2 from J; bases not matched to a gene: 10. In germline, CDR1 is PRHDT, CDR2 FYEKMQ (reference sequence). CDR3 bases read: TGTGCCAGCAGCTTATGGGCTAGCGGGGAAAGGACCTACAATGAG. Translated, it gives CASSLWASGERTYNE. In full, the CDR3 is CASSLWASGERTYNEQFF.

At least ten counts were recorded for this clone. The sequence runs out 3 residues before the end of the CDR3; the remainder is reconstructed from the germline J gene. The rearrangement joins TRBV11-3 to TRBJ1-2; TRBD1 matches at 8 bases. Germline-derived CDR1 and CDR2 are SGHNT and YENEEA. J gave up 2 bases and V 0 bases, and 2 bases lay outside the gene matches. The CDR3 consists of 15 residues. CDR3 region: CASSLDRTGNYGYTF. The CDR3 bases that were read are TGTGCCAGCAGCTTAGATCGGACAGGGAACTATGGC.

The DNA read from the CDR3 is TGTGCCAGCAGCTTATTCGGGGGTGGCTCCTACGAC. Its protein is CASSLFGGGSYD. The whole CDR3 protein reads CASSLFGGGSYDYTF. The chain has TRBV7-6 and TRBJ1-2; D might be TRBD1 (5 bases). The sequenced fragment ends 3 residues before the CDR3 boundary, so the rest is inferred from the germline J gene. CDR1 is SGHVS, CDR2 FNYEAQ, per germline. The CDR3 has 15 residues.

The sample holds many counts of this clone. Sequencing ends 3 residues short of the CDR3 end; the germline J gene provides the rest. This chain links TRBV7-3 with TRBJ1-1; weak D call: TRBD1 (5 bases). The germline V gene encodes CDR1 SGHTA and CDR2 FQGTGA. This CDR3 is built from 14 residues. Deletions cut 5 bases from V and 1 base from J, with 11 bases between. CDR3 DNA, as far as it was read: TGTGCCAGCAGCCTAATGGGGGGGAACACTGAA. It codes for CASSLMGGNTE. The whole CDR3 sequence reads CASSLMGGNTEAFF.

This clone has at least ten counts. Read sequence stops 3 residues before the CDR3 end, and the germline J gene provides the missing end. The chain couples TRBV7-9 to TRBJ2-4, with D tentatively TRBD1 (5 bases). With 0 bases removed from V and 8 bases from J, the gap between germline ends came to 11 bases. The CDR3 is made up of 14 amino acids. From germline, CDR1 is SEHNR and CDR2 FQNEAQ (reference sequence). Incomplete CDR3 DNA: TGTGCCAGCAGCTTAGCGGGGCCTAATGACATT. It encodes CASSLAGPNDI. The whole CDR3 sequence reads CASSLAGPNDIQYF.

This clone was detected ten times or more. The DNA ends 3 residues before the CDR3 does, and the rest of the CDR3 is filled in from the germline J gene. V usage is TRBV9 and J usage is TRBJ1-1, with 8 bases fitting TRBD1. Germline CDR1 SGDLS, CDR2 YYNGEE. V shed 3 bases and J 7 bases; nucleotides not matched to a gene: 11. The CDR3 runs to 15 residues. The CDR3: CASSAPTGEMSEAFF. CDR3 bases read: TGTGCCAGCAGCGCCCCGACAGGGGAAATGAGTGAA. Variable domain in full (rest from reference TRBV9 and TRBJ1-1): DSGVTQTPKHLITATGQRVTLRCSPRSGDLSVYWYQQSLDQGLQFLIQYYNGEERAKGNILERFSAQQFPDLHSELNLSSLELGDSALYFCASSAPTGEMSEAFFGQGTRLTVV.

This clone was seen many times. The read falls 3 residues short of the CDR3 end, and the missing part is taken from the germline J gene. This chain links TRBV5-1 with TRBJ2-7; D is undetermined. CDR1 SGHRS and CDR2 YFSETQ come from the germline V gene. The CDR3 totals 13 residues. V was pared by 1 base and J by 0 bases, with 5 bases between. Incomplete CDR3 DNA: TGCGCCAGCAGCTTGCCCAACTCCTACGAG. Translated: CASSLPNSYE. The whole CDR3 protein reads CASSLPNSYEQYF.

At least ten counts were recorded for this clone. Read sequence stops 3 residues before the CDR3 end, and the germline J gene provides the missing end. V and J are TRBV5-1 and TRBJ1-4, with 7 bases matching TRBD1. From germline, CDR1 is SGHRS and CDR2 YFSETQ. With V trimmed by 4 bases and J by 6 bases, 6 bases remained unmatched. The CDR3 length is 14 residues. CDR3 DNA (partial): TGCGCCAGCAGCCGCGACAGGGATTATGAAAAA. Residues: CASSRDRDYEK. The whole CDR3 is CASSRDRDYEKLFF.

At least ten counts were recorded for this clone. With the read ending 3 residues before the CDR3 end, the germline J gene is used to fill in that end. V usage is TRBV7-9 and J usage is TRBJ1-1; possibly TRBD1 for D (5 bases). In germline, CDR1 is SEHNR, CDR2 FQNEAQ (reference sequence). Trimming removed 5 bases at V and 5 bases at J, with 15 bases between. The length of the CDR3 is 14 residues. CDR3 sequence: CASSQGWGGTEAFF. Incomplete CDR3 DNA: TGTGCCAGCAGCCAGGGCTGGGGGGGGACTGAA.

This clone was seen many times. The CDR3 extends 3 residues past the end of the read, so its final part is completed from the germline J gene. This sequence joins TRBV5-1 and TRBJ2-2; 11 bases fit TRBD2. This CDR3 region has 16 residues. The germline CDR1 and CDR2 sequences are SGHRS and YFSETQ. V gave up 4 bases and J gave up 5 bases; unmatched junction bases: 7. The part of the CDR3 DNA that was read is TGCGCCAGCAGCCAAACTAGCGGGAGTACGACCGGGGAG. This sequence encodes CASSQTSGSTTGE. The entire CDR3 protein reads CASSQTSGSTTGELFF.

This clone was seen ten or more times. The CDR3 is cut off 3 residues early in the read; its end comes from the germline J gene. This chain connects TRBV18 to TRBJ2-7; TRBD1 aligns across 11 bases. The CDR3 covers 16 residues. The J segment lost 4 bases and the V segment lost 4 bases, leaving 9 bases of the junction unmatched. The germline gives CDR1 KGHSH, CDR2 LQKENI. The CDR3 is CASSQSRTGGAYEQYF. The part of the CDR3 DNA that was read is TGTGCCAGCTCACAATCCCGGACAGGGGGCGCTTACGAG.

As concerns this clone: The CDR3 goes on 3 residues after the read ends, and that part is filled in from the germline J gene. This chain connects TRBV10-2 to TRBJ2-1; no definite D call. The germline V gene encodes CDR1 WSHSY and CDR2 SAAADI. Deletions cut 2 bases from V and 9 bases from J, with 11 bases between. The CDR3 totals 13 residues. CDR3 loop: CASSEVGFGEQFF. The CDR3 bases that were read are TGCGCCAGCAGTGAGGTCGGGTTCGGTGAG.

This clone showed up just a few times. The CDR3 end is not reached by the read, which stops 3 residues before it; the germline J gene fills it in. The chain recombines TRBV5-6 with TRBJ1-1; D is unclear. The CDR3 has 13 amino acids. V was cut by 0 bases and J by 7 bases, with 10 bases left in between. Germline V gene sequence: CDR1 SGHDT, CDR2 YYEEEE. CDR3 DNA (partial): TGTGCCAGCAGCTTGGTAGGGTTAGGTGAA. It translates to CASSLVGLGE. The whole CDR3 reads CASSLVGLGEAFF.

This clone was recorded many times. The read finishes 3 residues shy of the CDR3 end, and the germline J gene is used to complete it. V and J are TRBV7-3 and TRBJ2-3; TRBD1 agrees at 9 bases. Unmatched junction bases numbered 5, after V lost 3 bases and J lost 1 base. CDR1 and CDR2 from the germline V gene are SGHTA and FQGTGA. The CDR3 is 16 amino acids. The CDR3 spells CASSLGQGRGTDTQYF. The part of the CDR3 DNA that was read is TGTGCCAGCAGCTTGGGACAGGGACGGGGCACAGATACG.

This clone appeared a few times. The covered CDR3 bases are TGCAGTGCTAGAACGACAGGGGGCAACCAGCCG. Translated, it gives CSARTTGGNQP. The entire CDR3 reads CSARTTGGNQPQYF. The rearrangement joins TRBV20-1 to TRBJ2-3; 10 bases align to TRBD1. Read sequence stops 3 residues before the CDR3 end, and the germline J gene provides the missing end. This CDR3 spans 14 amino acids. CDR1 and CDR2 (germline): DFQATT, SNEGSKA (reference sequence).

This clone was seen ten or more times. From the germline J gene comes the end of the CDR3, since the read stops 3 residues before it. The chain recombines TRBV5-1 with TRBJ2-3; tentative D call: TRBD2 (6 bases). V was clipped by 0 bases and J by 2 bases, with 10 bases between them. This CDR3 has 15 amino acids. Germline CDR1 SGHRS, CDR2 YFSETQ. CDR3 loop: CASSLGASDTDTQYF. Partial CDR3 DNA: TGCGCCAGCAGCTTGGGGGCTAGCGACACAGATACG.

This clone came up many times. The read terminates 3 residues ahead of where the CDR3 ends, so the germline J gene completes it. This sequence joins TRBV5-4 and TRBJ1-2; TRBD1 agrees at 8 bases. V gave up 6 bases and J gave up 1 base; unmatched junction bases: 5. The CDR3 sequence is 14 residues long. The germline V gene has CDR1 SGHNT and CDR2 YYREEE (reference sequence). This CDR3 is CASTATGVNYGYTF. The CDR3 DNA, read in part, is TGTGCCAGCACCGCGACAGGGGTTAACTATGGC.

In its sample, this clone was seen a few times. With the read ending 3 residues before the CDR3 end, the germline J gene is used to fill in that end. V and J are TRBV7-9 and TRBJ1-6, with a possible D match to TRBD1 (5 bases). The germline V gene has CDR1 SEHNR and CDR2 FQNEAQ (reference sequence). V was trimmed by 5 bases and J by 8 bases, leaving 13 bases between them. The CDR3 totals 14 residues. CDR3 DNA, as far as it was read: TGTGCCAGCAGCCCCCCGGGGGAATATTCACCC. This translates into CASSPPGEYSP. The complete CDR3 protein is CASSPPGEYSPLHF.

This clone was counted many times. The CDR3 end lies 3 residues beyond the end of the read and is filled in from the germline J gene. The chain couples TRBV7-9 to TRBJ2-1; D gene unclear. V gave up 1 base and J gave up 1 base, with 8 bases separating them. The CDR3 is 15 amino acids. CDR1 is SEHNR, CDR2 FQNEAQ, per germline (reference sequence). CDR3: CASSLGRGSYNEQFF. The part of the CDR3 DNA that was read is TGTGCCAGCAGCTTAGGTCGCGGATCCTACAATGAG. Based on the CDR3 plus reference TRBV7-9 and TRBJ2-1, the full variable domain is DTGVSQNPRHKITKRGQNVTFRCDPISEHNRLYWYRQTLGQGPEFLTYFQNEAQLEKSRLLSDRFSAERPKGSFSTLEIQRTEQGDSAMYLCASSLGRGSYNEQFFGPGTRLTVL.